Listed below are T cell receptor beta chains from one sample, sequenced in a study of regulatory T cells in long-lasting Graves disease. TCRdb passed the multiplex PCR reads through MiXCR, listing each CDR3 protein once. The sample has 350,000 to 450,000 distinct CDR3 sequences; roughly 10% are singletons. These same records also appear under a second study, on T cells in Graves' hyperthyroidism and ophthalmopathy.

This specimen consisted of peripheral blood mononuclear cells (PBMCs), obtained at new diagnosis, from a patient treated with antithyroid drugs. The receptors were gathered from a woman aged 18-30 years with Graves disease. CDR3s include the opening cysteine and the closing phenylalanine or tryptophan. The D gene is left open where the match is weak. Clone sizes are given selectively: once, few, many, or a class where the clone is expanded.

TRBJ1-5 NA many TRBV12-3/TRBV12-4 TGTGCCAGCAGTTTAAGGGGGGAACTCCGCAGCAATCAGCCCCAGCATTTT CASSLRGELRSNQPQHF
TRBJ1-2 NA many TRBV2 TGTGCCAGCAGTGGCAGGGAAGGCCATGGCTACACCTTC CASSGREGHGYTF
TRBJ2-2 NA NA TRBV28 TGTGCCAGCAGACCTCGGGAGAACACCGGGGAGCTGTTTTTT CASRPRENTGELFF
TRBJ2-5 TRBD2 NA TRBV4-2 TGTGCCAGCAGCCAAGCTAGCGGGGGGGCCTGGGAGACCCAGTACTTC CASSQASGGAWETQYF
TRBJ2-5 NA few TRBV19 TGTGCCAGTAACTTCGGGGGACAAGAGACCCAGTACTTC CASNFGGQETQYF
TRBJ2-2 TRBD1 few TRBV27 TGTGCCAGCAGTCTCCGACAGGGGGCGACGGGGGAGCTGTTTTTT CASSLRQGATGELFF
TRBJ2-1 NA NA TRBV19 TGTGCCAGTAGTAAGGGGAAGGCCCTAGCAAATGAGCAGTTCTTC CASSKGKALANEQFF
TRBJ1-5 NA few TRBV19 TGTGCCAGTGACCGGACGGCAAATCAGCCCCAGCATTTT CASDRTANQPQHF
TRBJ1-5 NA NA TRBV7-8 TGTGCCAGCAGCTTACGTCCTTCTTGGAGCAATCAGCCCCAGCATTTT CASSLRPSWSNQPQHF
TRBJ2-1 NA many TRBV3-2 TGTGCCAGCCTCCCCGGGACAGGCTCCTACAATGAGCAGTTCTTC CASLPGTGSYNEQFF
TRBJ2-7 NA NA TRBV29-1 TGCAGCGTGGCACAGAATCCAAGGGCCTACGAGCAGTACTTC CSVAQNPRAYEQYF
TRBJ2-2 TRBD2 NA TRBV19 TGTGCCAGTGAACAGCGGGAGAACACCGGGGAGCTGTTTTTT CASEQRENTGELFF
TRBJ2-7 TRBD2 few TRBV12-3/TRBV12-4 TGTGCCAGCAGTTTCAGCGGGGCACCCTGCGAGCAGTACTTC CASSFSGAPCEQYF
TRBJ2-3 TRBD1 few TRBV19 TGTGCCAGTAGTCTGGGATCCACCCAGGGGGTGACAGATACGCAGTATTTT CASSLGSTQGVTDTQYF
TRBJ2-7 NA NA TRBV20-1 TGCAGTGCTAGTGGGGGTGGGCCAACCGCCTCCTACGAGCAGTACTTC CSASGGGPTASYEQYF
TRBJ1-5 TRBD1 many TRBV4-2 TGTGCCAGCAGCCAAGGGACAGGCAAAGACCAGCCCCAGCATTTT CASSQGTGKDQPQHF
TRBJ2-3 NA NA TRBV7-3 TGTGCCAGCAGCCCCTCGGACACCGTCGAGACTTTCTTT CASSPSDTVETFF
TRBJ1-2 NA many TRBV2 TGTGCCAGCAGTGAACTAGGCGGGCACTATGGCTACACCTTC CASSELGGHYGYTF
TRBJ1-1 NA few TRBV25-1 TGTGCCAGCAGGGGACGGGTGAACACTGAAGCTTTCTTT CASRGRVNTEAFF
TRBJ1-1 NA many TRBV20-1 TGCAGTGCTAAAAGCCCCGGGACGAACACTGAAGCTTTCTTT CSAKSPGTNTEAFF
TRBJ1-1 NA many TRBV6-1 TGTGCCAGCAGTCGGGGGGCCACTGAAGCTTTCTTT CASSRGATEAFF
TRBJ2-3 TRBD1 many TRBV6-2/TRBV6-3 TGTGCCAGCGCCACAGGGGTCCCCACAGATACGCAGTATTTT CASATGVPTDTQYF
TRBJ2-1 NA many TRBV5-1 TGCGCCAGCAGCTTGGCCATCGGGTACTACAATGAGCAGTTCTTC CASSLAIGYYNEQFF
TRBJ2-5 NA few TRBV6-1 TGTGCCGGTAGCGGCCCCGGCGGGGAGACCCAGTACTTC CAGSGPGGETQYF
TRBJ1-5 NA many TRBV20-1 TGCAGTGCTAGATCCGGGGCTCAGCCCCAGCATTTT CSARSGAQPQHF
TRBJ2-2 TRBD1 many TRBV12-3/TRBV12-4 TGTGCCAGCAGTCCGACAGGGGGCAGGTTTAACACCGGGGAGCTGTTTTTT CASSPTGGRFNTGELFF
TRBJ1-2 NA few TRBV19 TGTGCCAGTAGTATTCAAACGACCAGGGGATACTACACCTTC CASSIQTTRGYYTF
TRBJ2-3 TRBD2 few TRBV6-1 TGTGCCAGCAGTGAAGCCCCTAGCGGACTAGATACGCAGTATTTT CASSEAPSGLDTQYF
TRBJ2-4 TRBD2 many TRBV6-2/TRBV6-3 TGTGCCAGCAGTTACAGAGGGGCGGGAGGACACATTCAGTACTTC CASSYRGAGGHIQYF
TRBJ2-3 TRBD2 many TRBV11-2 TGTGCCAGCACTTCCCGAGCGGGAGACTTGACAGATACGCAGTATTTT CASTSRAGDLTDTQYF
TRBJ1-4 NA few TRBV5-5 TGTGCCAGCACCGACTTCGATCGGGGGAAGAGTGAAAAACTGTTTTTT CASTDFDRGKSEKLFF
TRBJ2-5 TRBD2 NA TRBV9 TGTGCCAGCAGCGTAGGGGAGGGACGAAAAGAGACCCAGTACTTC CASSVGEGRKETQYF
TRBJ1-1 NA NA TRBV7-2 TGTGCCAGCACCACGCGGCTCCCGAATACTGAAGCTTTCTTT CASTTRLPNTEAFF
TRBJ2-5 NA NA TRBV20-1 TGCAGTGCTAGAGAGCCCGATATCGACGGGTACCAAGAGACCCAGTACTTC CSAREPDIDGYQETQYF
TRBJ2-1 NA many TRBV19 TGTGCCAGCCGGGACCTCTACAATGAGCAGTTCTTC CASRDLYNEQFF
TRBJ1-5 NA many TRBV12-3/TRBV12-4 TGTGCCAGCAGATTCACAGGGTGGAATAGCAATCAGCCCCAGCATTTT CASRFTGWNSNQPQHF
TRBJ2-1 NA many TRBV12-3/TRBV12-4 TGTGCCAGCAGTCTGGCCTTCATGAATGAGCAGTTCTTC CASSLAFMNEQFF
TRBJ2-5 TRBD1 few TRBV12-3/TRBV12-4 TGTGCCAGCAGGCCACGACAGGGACAGGGTGGTGGAGAGACCCAGTACTTC CASRPRQGQGGGETQYF
TRBJ2-4 NA many TRBV12-3/TRBV12-4 TGTGCCAGCAGTCCTCCAGGGTCAGCCAAAAACATTCAGTACTTC CASSPPGSAKNIQYF
TRBJ2-5 TRBD1 many TRBV12-3/TRBV12-4 TGTGCCAGCAGTTCTGGGACAGCAGAAGAGACCCAGTACTTC CASSSGTAEETQYF
TRBJ1-5 TRBD1 NA TRBV19 TGTGCCAGTACGATCGACAGGGGAACAATTAATCAGCCCCAGCATTTT CASTIDRGTINQPQHF
TRBJ1-2 NA few TRBV19 TGTGCCAGTAAATGGGCGGCCTTCCAAGACTATGGCTACACCTTC CASKWAAFQDYGYTF
TRBJ2-2 TRBD1 many TRBV6-1 TGTGCCAGCAGTGAAATTTGGGACAGGGGTACGTCGGAGCTGTTTTTT CASSEIWDRGTSELFF
TRBJ1-5 TRBD1 few TRBV5-8 TGTGCCAGCAGCTACCAGGGGGGACTTAATCAGCCCCAGCATTTT CASSYQGGLNQPQHF
TRBJ1-2 NA many TRBV14 TGTGCCAGCAGCCCTGAACTCCGCCGAAACTATGGCTACACCTTC CASSPELRRNYGYTF
TRBJ1-1 NA many TRBV5-1 TGCGCCAGCAGCTTGGGCCGGGTTGACACTGAAGCTTTCTTT CASSLGRVDTEAFF
TRBJ2-7 TRBD1 many TRBV20-1 TGCAGTGCTAGTGGGTCGGGACAGGGTTCCTACGAGCAGTACTTC CSASGSGQGSYEQYF